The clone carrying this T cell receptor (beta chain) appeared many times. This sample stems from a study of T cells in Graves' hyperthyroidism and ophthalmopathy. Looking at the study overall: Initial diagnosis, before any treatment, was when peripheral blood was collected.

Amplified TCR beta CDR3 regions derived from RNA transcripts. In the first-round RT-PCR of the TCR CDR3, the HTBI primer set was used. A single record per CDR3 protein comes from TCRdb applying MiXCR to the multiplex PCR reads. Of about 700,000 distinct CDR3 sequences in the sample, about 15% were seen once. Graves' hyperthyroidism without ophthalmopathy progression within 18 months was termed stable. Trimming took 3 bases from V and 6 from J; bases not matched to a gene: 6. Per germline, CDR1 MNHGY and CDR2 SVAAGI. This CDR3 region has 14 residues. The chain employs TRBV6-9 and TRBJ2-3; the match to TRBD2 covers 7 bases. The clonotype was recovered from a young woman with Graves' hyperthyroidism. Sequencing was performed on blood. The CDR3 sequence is CASSYAGVKDTQYF. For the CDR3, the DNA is TGTGCCAGCAGTTACGCGGGAGTAAAGGATACGCAGTATTTT.